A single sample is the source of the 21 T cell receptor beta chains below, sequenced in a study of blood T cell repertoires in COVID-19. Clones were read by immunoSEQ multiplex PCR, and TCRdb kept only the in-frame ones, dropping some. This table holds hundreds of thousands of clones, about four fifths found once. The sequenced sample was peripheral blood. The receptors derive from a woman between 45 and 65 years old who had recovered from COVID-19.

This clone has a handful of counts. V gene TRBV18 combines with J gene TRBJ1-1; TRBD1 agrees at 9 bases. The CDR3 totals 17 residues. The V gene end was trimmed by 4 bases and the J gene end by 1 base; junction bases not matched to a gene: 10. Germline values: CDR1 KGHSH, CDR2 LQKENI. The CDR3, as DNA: TGTGCCAGCTCACTAACCGATTCGACAGGGGGGAACACTGAAGCTTTCTTT. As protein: CASSLTDSTGGNTEAFF.

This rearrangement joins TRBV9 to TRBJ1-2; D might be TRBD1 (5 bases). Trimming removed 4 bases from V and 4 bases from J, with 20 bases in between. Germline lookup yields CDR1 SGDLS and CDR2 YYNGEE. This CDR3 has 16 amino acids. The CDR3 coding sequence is TGTGCCAGCAGCCTCCGGGGTGGAGGGGAAGCCTATGGCTACACCTTC. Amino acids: CASSLRGGGEAYGYTF. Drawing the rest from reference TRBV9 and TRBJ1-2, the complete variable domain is DSGVTQTPKHLITATGQRVTLRCSPRSGDLSVYWYQQSLDQGLQFLIQYYNGEERAKGNILERFSAQQFPDLHSELNLSSLELGDSALYFCASSLRGGGEAYGYTFGSGTRLTVV.

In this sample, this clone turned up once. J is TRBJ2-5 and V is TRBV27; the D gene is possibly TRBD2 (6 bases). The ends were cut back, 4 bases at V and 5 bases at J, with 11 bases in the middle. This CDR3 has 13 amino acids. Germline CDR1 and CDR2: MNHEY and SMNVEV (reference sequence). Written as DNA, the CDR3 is TGTGCCAGCAGTTCGGAGGGTAGGGAGACCCAGTACTTC. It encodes CASSSEGRETQYF.

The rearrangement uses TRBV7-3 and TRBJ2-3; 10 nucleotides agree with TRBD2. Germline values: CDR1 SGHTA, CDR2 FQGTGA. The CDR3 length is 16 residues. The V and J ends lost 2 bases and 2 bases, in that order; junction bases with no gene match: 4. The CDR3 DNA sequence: TGTGCCAGCAGCTTACCCCTAGCGGGGGCCACAGATACGCAGTATTTT. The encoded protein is CASSLPLAGATDTQYF.

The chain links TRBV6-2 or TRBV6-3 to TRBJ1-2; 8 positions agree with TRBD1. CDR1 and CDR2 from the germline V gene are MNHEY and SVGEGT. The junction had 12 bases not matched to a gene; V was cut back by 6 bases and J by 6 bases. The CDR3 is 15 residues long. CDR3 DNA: TGTGCCAGCAGCATGTTAAGGACAGGGTCGCATGGCTACACCTTC. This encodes CASSMLRTGSHGYTF.

The CDR3 protein is CATKPTQISGNTIYF. The DNA of the CDR3 is TGTGCCACGAAACCGACACAAATCTCTGGAAACACCATATATTTT. The V and J genes are TRBV19 and TRBJ1-3; no definite D call. The length of the CDR3 is 15 residues. V was shortened by 10 bases and J by 0 bases, with 16 bases between the two germline ends. The germline V gene encodes CDR1 LNHDA and CDR2 SQIVND (reference sequence).

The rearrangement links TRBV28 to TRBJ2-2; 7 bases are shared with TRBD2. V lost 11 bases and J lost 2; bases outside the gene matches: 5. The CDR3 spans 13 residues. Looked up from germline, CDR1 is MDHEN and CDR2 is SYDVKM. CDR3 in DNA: TGTGCCTCCGGGACTACAAACACCGGGGAGCTGTTTTTT. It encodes CASGTTNTGELFF.

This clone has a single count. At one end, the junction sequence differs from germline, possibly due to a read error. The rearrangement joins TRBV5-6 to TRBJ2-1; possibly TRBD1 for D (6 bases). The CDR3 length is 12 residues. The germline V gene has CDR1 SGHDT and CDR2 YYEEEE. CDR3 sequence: CASSKQGPFLVF. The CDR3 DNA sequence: TGTGCCAGCAGTAAACAGGGTCCCTTCCTAGTCTTC. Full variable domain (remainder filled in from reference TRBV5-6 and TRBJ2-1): DAGVTQSPTHLIKTRGQQVTLRCSPKSGHDTVSWYQQALGQGPQFIFQYYEEEERQRGNFPDRFSGHQFPNYSSELNVNALLLGDSALYLCASSKQGPFLVFGPGTRLTVL.

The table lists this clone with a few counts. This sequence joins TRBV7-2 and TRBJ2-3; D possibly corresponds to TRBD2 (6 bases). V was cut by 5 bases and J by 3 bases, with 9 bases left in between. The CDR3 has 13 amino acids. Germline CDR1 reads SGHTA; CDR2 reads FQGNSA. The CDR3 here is CASSTGGTDTQYF. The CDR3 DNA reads TGTGCCAGCAGCACTGGAGGGACAGATACGCAGTATTTT. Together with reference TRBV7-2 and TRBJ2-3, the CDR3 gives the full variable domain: GAGVSQSPSNKVTEKGKDVELRCDPISGHTALYWYRQSLGQGLEFLIYFQGNSAPDKSGLPSDRFSAERTGGSVSTLTIQRTQQEDSAVYLCASSTGGTDTQYFGPGTRLTVL.

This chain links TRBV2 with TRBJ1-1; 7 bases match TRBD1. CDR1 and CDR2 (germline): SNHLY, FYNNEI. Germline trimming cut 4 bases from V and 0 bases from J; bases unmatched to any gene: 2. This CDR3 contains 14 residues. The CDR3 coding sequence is TGTGCCAGCAGTGGGGACAGCATGAACACTGAAGCTTTCTTT. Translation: CASSGDSMNTEAFF.

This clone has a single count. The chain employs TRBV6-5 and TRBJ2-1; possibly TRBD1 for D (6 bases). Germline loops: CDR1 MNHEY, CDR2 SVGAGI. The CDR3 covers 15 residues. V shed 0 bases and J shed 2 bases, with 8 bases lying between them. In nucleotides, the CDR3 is TGTGCCAGCAGTTACTCTTACAGGGCCTACAATGAGCAGTTCTTC. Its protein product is CASSYSYRAYNEQFF.

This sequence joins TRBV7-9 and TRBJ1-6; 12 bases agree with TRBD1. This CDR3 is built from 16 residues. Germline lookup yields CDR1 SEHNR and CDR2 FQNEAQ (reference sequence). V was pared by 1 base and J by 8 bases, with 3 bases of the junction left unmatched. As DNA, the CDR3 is TGTGCCAGCAGCTTAGGGGACAGGGGGCCTTATTCACCCCTCCACTTT. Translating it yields CASSLGDRGPYSPLHF.

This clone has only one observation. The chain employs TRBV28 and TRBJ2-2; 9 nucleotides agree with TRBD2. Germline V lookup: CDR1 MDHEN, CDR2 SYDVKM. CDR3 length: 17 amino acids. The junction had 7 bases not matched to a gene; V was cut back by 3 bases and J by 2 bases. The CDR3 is CASSFRVLAGNTGELFF. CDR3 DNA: TGTGCCAGCAGTTTCAGGGTCCTAGCGGGAAACACCGGGGAGCTGTTTTTT.

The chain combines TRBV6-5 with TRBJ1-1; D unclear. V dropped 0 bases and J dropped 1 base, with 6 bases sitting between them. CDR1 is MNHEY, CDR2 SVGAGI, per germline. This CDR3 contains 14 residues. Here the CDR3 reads CASSYSARNTEAFF. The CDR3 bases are TGTGCCAGCAGTTACTCGGCCAGGAACACTGAAGCTTTCTTT.

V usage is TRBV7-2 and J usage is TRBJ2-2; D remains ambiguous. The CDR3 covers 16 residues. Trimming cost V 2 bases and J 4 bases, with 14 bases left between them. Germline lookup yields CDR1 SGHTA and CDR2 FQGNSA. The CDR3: CASSLRPITVTGELFF. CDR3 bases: TGTGCCAGCAGCTTAAGGCCTATTACAGTCACCGGGGAGCTGTTTTTT.

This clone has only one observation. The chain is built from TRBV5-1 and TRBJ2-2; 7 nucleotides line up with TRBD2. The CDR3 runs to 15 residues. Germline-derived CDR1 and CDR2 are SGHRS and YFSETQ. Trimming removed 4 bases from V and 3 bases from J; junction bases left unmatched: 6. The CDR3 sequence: CASSASGTHTGELFF. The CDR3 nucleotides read TGCGCCAGCAGCGCCAGCGGGACCCACACCGGGGAGCTGTTTTTT.

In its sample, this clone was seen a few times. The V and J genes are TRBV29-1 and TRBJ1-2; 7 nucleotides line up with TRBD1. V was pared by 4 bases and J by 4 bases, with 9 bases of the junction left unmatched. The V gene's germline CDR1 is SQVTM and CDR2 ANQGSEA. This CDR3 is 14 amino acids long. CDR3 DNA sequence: TGCAGCGTTGTGTTGAGACAGGGTGTCTATGGCTACACCTTC. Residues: CSVVLRQGVYGYTF.

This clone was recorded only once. CDR3 protein: CASSASPQGSYEQYF. In DNA form, the CDR3 reads TGTGCCAGTAGTGCGTCCCCACAGGGATCCTACGAGCAGTACTTC. The genes are TRBV19 and TRBJ2-7; a weak D match, TRBD1 (6 bases). The V and J ends lost 5 bases and 1 base respectively, with 15 bases between them. CDR3 length: 15 amino acids. Germline V gene sequence: CDR1 LNHDA, CDR2 SQIVND (reference sequence).

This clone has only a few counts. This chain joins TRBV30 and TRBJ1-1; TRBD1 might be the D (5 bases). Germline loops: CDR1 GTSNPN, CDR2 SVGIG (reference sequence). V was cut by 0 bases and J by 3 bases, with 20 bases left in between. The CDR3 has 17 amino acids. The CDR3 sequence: CAWSVLGTHPAHTEAFF. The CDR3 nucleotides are TGTGCCTGGAGTGTATTGGGGACTCACCCGGCCCACACTGAAGCTTTCTTT. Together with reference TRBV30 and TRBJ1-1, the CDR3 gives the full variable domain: SQTIHQWPATLVQPVGSPLSLECTVEGTSNPNLYWYRQAAGRGLQLLFYSVGIGQISSEVPQNLSASRPQDRQFILSSKKLLLSDSGFYLCAWSVLGTHPAHTEAFFGQGTRLTVV.

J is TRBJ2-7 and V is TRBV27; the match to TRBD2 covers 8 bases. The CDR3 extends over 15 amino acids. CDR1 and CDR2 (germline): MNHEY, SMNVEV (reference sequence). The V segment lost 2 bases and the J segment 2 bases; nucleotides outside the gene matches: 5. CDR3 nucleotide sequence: TGTGCCAGCAGTTTACGTAGCGGGATAGCCTACGAGCAGTACTTC. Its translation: CASSLRSGIAYEQYF.

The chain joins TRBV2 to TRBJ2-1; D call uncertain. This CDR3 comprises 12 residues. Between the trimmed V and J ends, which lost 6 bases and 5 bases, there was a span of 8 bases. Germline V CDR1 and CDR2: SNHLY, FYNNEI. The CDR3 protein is CASSQTNNEQFF. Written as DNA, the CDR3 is TGTGCCAGCAGCCAGACAAACAATGAGCAGTTCTTC.